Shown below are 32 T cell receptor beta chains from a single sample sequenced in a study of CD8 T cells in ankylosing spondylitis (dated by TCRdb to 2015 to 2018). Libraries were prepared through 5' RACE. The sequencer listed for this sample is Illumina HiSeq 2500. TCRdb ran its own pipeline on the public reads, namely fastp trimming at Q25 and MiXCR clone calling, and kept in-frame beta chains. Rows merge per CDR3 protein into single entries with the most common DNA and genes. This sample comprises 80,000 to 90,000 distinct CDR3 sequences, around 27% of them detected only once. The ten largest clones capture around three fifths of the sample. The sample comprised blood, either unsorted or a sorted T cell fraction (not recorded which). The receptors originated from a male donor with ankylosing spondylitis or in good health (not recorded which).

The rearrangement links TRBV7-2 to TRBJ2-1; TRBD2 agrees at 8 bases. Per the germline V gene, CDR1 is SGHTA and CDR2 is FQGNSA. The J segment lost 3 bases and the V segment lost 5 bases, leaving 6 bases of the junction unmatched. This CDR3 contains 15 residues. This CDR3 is CASSDYSGDYNEQFF. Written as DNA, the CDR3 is TGTGCCAGCAGCGACTATAGCGGGGACTACAATGAGCAGTTCTTC.

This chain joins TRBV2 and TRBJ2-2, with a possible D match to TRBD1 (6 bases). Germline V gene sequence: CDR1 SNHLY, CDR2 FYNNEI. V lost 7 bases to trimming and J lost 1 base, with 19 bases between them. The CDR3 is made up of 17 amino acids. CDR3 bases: TGTGCCAGCAAGGCAAGGTGGGGGACACTGAACACCGGGGAGCTGTTTTTT. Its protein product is CASKARWGTLNTGELFF. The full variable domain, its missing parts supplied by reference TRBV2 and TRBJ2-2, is EPEVTQTPSHQVTQMGQEVILRCVPISNHLYFYWYRQILGQKVEFLVSFYNNEISEKSEIFDDQFSVERPDGSNFTLKIRSTKLEDSAMYFCASKARWGTLNTGELFFGEGSRLTVL.

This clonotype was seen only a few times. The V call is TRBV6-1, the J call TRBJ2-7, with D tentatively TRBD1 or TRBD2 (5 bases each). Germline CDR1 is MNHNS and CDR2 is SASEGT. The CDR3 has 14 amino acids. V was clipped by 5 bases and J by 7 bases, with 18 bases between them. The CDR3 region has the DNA TGTGCCAGCAGTAAACCGGGACGTTCAGGGGAGCAGTACTTC. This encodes CASSKPGRSGEQYF.

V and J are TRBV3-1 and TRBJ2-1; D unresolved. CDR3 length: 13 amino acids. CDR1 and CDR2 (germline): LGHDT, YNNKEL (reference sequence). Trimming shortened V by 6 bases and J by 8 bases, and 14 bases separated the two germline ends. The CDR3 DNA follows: TGTGCCAGCAGAAGAACTCCGAGTTATGAGCAGTTCTTC. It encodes CASRRTPSYEQFF.

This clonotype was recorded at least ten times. CDR3 protein: CASSPAGQANIQYF. CDR3 bases: TGTGCCAGCAGCCCAGCGGGACAAGCAAACATTCAGTACTTC. The rearrangement joins TRBV7-9 to TRBJ2-4; weak D call: TRBD2 (7 bases). V lost 5 bases to trimming and J lost 6 bases, with 14 bases between them. The CDR3 loop spans 14 amino acids. Germline loops: CDR1 SEHNR, CDR2 FQNEAQ (reference sequence).

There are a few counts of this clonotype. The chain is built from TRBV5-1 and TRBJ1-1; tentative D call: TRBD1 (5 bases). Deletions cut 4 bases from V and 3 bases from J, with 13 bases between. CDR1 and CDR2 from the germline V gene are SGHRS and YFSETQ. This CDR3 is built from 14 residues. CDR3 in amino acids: CASSRDLGDTEAFF. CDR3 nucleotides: TGCGCCAGCAGCCGGGACCTGGGGGACACTGAAGCTTTCTTT.

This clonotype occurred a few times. The CDR3 loop reads CSVRPLAYNEQFF. For the CDR3, the DNA is TGCAGCGTTCGGCCGCTGGCCTACAATGAGCAGTTCTTC. The chain employs TRBV29-1 and TRBJ2-1; D uncertain. Germline CDR1 reads SQVTM; CDR2 reads ANQGSEA. The CDR3 consists of 13 residues. V was shortened by 5 bases and J by 2 bases, with 10 bases between the two germline ends.

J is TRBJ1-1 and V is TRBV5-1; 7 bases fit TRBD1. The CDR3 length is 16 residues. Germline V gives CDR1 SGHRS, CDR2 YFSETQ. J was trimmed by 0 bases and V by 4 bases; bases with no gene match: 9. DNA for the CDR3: TGCGCCAGCAGCCCGACATGGGACAGCATGAACACTGAAGCTTTCTTT. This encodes CASSPTWDSMNTEAFF.

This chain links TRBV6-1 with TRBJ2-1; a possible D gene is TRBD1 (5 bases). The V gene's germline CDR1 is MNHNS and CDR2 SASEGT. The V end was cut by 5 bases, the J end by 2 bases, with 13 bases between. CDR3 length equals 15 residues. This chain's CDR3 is CASSRQFLPYNEQFF. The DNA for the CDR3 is TGTGCCAGCAGTAGACAGTTCCTCCCCTACAATGAGCAGTTCTTC.

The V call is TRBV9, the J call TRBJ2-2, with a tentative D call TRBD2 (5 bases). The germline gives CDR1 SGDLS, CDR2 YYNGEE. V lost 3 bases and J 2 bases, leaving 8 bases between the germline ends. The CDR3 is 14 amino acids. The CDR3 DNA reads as TGTGCCAGCAGCGCCACTAGTAACACCGGGGAGCTGTTTTTT. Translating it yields CASSATSNTGELFF.

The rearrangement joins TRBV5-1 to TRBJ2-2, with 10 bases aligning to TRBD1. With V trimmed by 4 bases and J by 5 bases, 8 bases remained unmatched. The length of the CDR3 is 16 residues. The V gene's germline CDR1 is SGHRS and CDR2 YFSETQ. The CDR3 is CASSTGQGDGTGELFF. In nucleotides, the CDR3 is TGCGCCAGCAGCACAGGACAGGGGGACGGAACCGGGGAGCTGTTTTTT.

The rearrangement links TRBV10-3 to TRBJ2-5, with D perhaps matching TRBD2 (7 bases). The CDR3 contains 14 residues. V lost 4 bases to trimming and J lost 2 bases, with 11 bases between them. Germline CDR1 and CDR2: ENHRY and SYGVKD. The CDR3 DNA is TGTGCCATCAGTGGAGGGGGGGATCAAGAGACCCAGTACTTC. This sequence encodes CAISGGGDQETQYF.

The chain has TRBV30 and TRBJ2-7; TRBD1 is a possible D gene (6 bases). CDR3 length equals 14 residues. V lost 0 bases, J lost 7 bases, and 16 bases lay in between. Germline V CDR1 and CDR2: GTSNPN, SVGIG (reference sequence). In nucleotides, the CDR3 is TGTGCCTGGAGTGTTGGGGCAGGGGTCGGGGAGCAGTACTTC. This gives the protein CAWSVGAGVGEQYF.

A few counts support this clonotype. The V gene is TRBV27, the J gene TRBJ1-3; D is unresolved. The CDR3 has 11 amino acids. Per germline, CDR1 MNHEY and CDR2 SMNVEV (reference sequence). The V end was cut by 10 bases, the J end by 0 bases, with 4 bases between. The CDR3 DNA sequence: TGTGCCACCCCCTCTGGAAACACCATATATTTT. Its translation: CATPSGNTIYF.

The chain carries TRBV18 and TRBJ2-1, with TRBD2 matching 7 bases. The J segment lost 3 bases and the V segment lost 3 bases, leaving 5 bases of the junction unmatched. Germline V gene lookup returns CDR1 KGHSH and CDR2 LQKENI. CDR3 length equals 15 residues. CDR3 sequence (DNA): TGTGCCAGCTCACCGAATCTAGCGGACTACAATGAGCAGTTCTTC. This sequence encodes CASSPNLADYNEQFF.

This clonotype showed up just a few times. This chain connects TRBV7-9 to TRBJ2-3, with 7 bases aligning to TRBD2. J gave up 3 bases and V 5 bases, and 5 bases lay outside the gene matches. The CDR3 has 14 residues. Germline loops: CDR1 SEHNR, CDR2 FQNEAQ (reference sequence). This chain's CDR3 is CASSLTSRTDTQYF. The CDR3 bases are TGTGCCAGCAGCCTGACTAGCAGGACAGATACGCAGTATTTT. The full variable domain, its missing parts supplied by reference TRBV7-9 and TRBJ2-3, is DTGVSQNPRHKITKRGQNVTFRCDPISEHNRLYWYRQTLGQGPEFLTYFQNEAQLEKSRLLSDRFSAERPKGSFSTLEIQRTEQGDSAMYLCASSLTSRTDTQYFGPGTRLTVL.

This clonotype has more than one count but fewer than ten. CDR3 coding DNA: TGTGCCAGCAGTTCCTTGGACAGGCTCCGGGAGACCCAGTACTTC. Translating gives CASSSLDRLRETQYF. The chain carries TRBV6-5 and TRBJ2-5; 7 nucleotides line up with TRBD1. The germline V gene has CDR1 MNHEY and CDR2 SVGAGI. Germline trimming cut 4 bases from V and 5 bases from J; bases unmatched to any gene: 10. The CDR3 is made up of 15 amino acids.

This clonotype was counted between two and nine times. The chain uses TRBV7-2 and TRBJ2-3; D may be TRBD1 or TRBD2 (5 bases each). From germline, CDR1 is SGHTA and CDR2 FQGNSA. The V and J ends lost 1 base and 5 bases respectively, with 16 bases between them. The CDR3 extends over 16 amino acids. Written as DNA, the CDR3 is TGTGCCAGCAGCTTAGAGGCGCGAGGGGCCAGAGATACGCAGTATTTT. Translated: CASSLEARGARDTQYF.

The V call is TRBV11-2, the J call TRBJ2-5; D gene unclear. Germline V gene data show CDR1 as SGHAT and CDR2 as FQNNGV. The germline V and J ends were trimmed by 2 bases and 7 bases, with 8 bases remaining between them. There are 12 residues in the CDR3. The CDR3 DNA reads TGTGCCAGCAGCTTAAGTTTCAGGACCCAGTACTTC. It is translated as CASSLSFRTQYF.

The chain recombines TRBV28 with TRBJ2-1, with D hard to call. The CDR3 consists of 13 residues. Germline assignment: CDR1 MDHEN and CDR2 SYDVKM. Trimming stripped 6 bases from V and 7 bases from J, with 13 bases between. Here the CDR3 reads CASRWDLRNEQFF. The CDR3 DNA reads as TGTGCCAGCAGGTGGGATTTGCGAAATGAGCAGTTCTTC.

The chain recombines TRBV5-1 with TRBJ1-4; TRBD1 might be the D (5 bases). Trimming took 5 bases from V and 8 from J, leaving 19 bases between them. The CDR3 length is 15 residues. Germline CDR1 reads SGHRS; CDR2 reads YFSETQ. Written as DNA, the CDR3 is TGCGCCAGCAGTCTGCAGGGCGGTTCGGTCGAAAAACTGTTTTTT. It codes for CASSLQGGSVEKLFF.

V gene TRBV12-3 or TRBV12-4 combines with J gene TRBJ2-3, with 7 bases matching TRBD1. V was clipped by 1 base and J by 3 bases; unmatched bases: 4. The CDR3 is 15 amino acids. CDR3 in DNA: TGTGCCAGCAGTTTAGACAGGGGCGATACAGATACGCAGTATTTT. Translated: CASSLDRGDTDTQYF.

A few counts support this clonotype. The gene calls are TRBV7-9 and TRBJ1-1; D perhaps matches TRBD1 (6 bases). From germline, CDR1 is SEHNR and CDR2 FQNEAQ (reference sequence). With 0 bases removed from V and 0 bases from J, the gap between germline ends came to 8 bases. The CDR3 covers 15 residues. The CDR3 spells CASSLAQGMNTEAFF. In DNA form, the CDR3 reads TGTGCCAGCAGCTTAGCGCAGGGGATGAACACTGAAGCTTTCTTT.

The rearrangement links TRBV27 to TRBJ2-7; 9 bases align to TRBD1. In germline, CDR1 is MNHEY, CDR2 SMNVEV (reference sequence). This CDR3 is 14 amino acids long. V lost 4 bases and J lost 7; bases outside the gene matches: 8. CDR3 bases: TGTGCCAGCAGTTCTCCTTGGGACAGGGATGAGCAGTACTTC. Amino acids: CASSSPWDRDEQYF.

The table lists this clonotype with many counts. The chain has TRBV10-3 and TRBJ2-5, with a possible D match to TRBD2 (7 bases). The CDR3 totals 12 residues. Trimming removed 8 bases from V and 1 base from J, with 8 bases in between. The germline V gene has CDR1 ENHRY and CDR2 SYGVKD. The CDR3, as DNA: TGTGCCATCCGGGGGGCCCAAGAGACCCAGTACTTC. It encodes CAIRGAQETQYF.

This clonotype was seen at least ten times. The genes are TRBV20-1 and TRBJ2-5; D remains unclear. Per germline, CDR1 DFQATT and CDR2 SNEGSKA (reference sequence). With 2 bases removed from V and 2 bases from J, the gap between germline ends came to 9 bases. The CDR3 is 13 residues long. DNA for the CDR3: TGCAGTGCTAGATTGGACGTTCAAGAGACCCAGTACTTC. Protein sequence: CSARLDVQETQYF.

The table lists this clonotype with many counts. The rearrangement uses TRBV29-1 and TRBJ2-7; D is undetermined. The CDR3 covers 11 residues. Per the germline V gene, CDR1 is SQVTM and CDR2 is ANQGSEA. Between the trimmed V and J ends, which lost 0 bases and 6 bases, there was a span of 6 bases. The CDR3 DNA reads TGCAGCGTTGAAGATCTGGGCGAGCAGTACTTC. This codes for CSVEDLGEQYF.

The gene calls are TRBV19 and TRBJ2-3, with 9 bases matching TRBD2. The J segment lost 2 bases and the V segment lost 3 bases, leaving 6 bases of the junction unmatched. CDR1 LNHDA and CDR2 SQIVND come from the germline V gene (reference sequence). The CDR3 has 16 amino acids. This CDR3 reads CASSIASGAFTDTQYF. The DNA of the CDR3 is TGTGCCAGTAGTATCGCTAGCGGGGCCTTCACAGATACGCAGTATTTT.

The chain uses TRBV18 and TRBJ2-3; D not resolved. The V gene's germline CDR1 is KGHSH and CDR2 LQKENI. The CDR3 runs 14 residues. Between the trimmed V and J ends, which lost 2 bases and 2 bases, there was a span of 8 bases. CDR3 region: CASSPGSNTDTQYF. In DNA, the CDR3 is TGTGCCAGCTCACCAGGATCCAACACAGATACGCAGTATTTT.

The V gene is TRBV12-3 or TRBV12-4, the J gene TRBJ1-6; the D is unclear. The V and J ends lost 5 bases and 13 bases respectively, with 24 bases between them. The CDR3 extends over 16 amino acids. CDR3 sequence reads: CASSPPAGSLGWPLHF. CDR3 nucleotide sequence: TGTGCCAGCAGTCCCCCCGCCGGCAGCCTTGGTTGGCCCCTCCACTTT.

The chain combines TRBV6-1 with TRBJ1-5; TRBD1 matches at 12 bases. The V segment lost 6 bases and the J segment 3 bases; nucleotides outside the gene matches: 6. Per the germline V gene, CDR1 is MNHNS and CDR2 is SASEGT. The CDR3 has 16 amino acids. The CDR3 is CASRAGTGGYNQPQHF. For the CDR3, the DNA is TGTGCCAGCAGGGCCGGGACAGGGGGCTACAATCAGCCCCAGCATTTT.

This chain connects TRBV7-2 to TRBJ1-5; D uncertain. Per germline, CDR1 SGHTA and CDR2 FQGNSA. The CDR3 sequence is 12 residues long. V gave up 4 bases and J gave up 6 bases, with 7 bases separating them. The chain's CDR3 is CASSSTGQPQHF. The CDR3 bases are TGTGCCAGCAGCTCAACGGGTCAGCCCCAGCATTTT. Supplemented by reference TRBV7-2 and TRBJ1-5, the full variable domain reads GAGVSQSPSNKVTEKGKDVELRCDPISGHTALYWYRQSLGQGLEFLIYFQGNSAPDKSGLPSDRFSAERTGGSVSTLTIQRTQQEDSAVYLCASSSTGQPQHFGDGTRLSIL.